This TCR beta chain was found in a study of blood T cells in healthy people across ages. Overall study context: Through template switching, about one barcoded beta molecule was captured per two T cells, as measured in model experiments. Study results and limitations: Diversity of TCR beta per million T cells declined in a roughly linear way with age.

After removal of 5 bases from V and 4 bases from J, the junction contained 6 bases not matched to a gene. Germline V CDR1 and CDR2: SGHRS, YFSETQ. This CDR3 is 15 amino acids long. The use of a sample-barcoded 5' primer and a J-beta primer mix characterized a second PCR of roughly 6 to 11 cycles. TCRdb re-called the 5' RACE reads with MiXCR, one entry per CDR3 protein. The sample has about 1.6 million distinct CDR3 sequences, approximately 32% seen once; the top ten hold approximately 11%. Ten or more counts support this clonotype. No antigen is known for it. The sequenced material came from blood. This receptor was identified in a young woman in good health. This chain connects TRBV5-1 to TRBJ2-5, with 12 bases aligning to TRBD2. CDR3 amino acids: CASRPTSGSGETQYF. The CDR3 DNA is TGCGCCAGCAGGCCGACTAGCGGGAGCGGAGAGACCCAGTACTTC.